Presented here are 16 T cell receptor beta chains from one specimen sequenced in a study of response to subunit inactivated influenza vaccine. MiXCR was run by TCRdb on the RT-PCR reads, yielding one entry per CDR3 protein. In the table there are 550,000 to 800,000 distinct CDR3 sequences, 11% to 15% of which are singletons. Material: PBMCs from blood, obtained around two weeks before vaccination. These receptors originate from a middle-aged man who received an inactivated influenza vaccine.

This chain uses TRBV4-1 with TRBJ2-2; D may be TRBD1 (6 bases). Germline assignment: CDR1 MGHRA and CDR2 YSYEKL. V lost 5 bases to trimming and J lost 5 bases, with 12 bases between them. The CDR3 is made up of 14 amino acids. Here the CDR3 reads CASSEGQRTGELFF. CDR3 nucleotide sequence: TGCGCCAGCAGCGAGGGACAAAGAACCGGGGAGCTGTTTTTT.

This clonotype was detected only a few times. The chain has TRBV28 and TRBJ1-5; 7 positions agree with TRBD1. V shed 4 bases and J 0 bases; nucleotides not matched to a gene: 3. This CDR3 has 15 amino acids. The germline CDR1 and CDR2 sequences are MDHEN and SYDVKM. CDR3 nucleotides: TGTGCCAGCAGTTCGACAGGGAATAGCAATCAGCCCCAGCATTTT. This sequence encodes CASSSTGNSNQPQHF.

This clonotype was recorded many times. The gene calls are TRBV20-1 and TRBJ2-5, with 12 bases matching TRBD2. The CDR3 extends over 15 amino acids. Per germline, CDR1 DFQATT and CDR2 SNEGSKA (reference sequence). The trim removed 0 bases at V and 7 bases at J, leaving 6 bases unmatched. The CDR3 is CSARDLAGGPWTQYF. CDR3 DNA: TGCAGTGCTAGAGACCTAGCGGGGGGGCCGTGGACCCAGTACTTC.

The chain recombines TRBV6-6 with TRBJ1-2, with 7 bases aligning to TRBD1. The ends lost 4 bases at V and 8 bases at J; junction bases unmatched: 7. Per the germline V gene, CDR1 is MNHNY and CDR2 is SVGAGI (reference sequence). CDR3 length: 13 residues. CDR3 nucleotides: TGTGCCAGCAGTTGGACAGGCGGAGGCGGCTACACCTTC. Translation gives CASSWTGGGGYTF.

V gene TRBV20-1 combines with J gene TRBJ2-7; D might be TRBD1 or TRBD2, each matching 6 bases. Germline assignment: CDR1 DFQATT and CDR2 SNEGSKA (reference sequence). There are 14 residues in the CDR3. V was trimmed by 0 bases and J by 2 bases, leaving 11 bases between them. The CDR3 spells CSARDEGGTYEQYF. DNA of the CDR3: TGCAGTGCTAGAGATGAGGGGGGCACCTACGAGCAGTACTTC.

This sequence joins TRBV20-1 and TRBJ2-1, with a tentative D call TRBD2 (5 bases). The length of the CDR3 is 14 residues. V lost 5 bases and J lost 2, with 13 bases in between. CDR1 DFQATT and CDR2 SNEGSKA come from the germline V gene (reference sequence). The CDR3, as DNA: TGCAGTGCTTCCAGCGGACCCGCCTACAATGAGCAGTTCTTC. It codes for CSASSGPAYNEQFF.

The V gene is TRBV5-1, the J gene TRBJ2-3; a possible D gene is TRBD2 (6 bases). The CDR3 is 15 amino acids. The V gene lost 4 bases and the J gene lost 1 base, with 13 bases spanning the gap. Germline values: CDR1 SGHRS, CDR2 YFSETQ. CDR3 sequence: CASSAAGLGTDTQYF. The CDR3 region has the DNA TGCGCCAGCAGCGCGGCGGGACTCGGCACAGATACGCAGTATTTT. The full variable domain, with the rest looked up from reference TRBV5-1 and TRBJ2-3, is KAGVTQTPRYLIKTRGQQVTLSCSPISGHRSVSWYQQTPGQGLQFLFEYFSETQRNKGNFPGRFSGRQFSNSRSEMNVSTLELGDSALYLCASSAAGLGTDTQYFGPGTRLTVL.

This clonotype was counted a single time. The gene calls are TRBV18 and TRBJ2-1; D gene ambiguous. The CDR3 runs 14 residues. The germline V and J ends were trimmed by 3 bases and 5 bases, with 11 bases remaining between them. Per germline, CDR1 KGHSH and CDR2 LQKENI. CDR3 in DNA: TGTGCCAGCTCACCCGACTTGAGAAACAATGAGCAGTTCTTC. Translated: CASSPDLRNNEQFF.

At least ten counts were recorded for this clonotype. CDR3 bases: TGTGCCAGCAGAGGGACAGTAGGGACCCAGTACTTC. Translated, it gives CASRGTVGTQYF. V usage is TRBV12-3 or TRBV12-4 and J usage is TRBJ2-5; 7 positions agree with TRBD1. This CDR3 comprises 12 residues. Germline trimming cut 6 bases from V and 7 bases from J; bases unmatched to any gene: 5.

There are a few counts of this clonotype. The V gene is TRBV4-3, the J gene TRBJ1-1; 10 nucleotides line up with TRBD1. Germline V CDR1 and CDR2: LGHNA, YSLEER. The J segment lost 3 bases and the V segment lost 1 base, leaving 5 bases of the junction unmatched. The CDR3 extends over 16 amino acids. The CDR3 loop reads CASSQGPGTGDTEAFF. CDR3 DNA: TGCGCCAGCAGCCAAGGACCCGGGACAGGGGACACTGAAGCTTTCTTT.

This clonotype was seen only a few times. The chain uses TRBV6-2 or TRBV6-3 and TRBJ2-6, with D hard to call. V lost 0 bases and J 0 bases, leaving 6 bases between the germline ends. Germline CDR1 MNHEY, CDR2 SVGEGT. The CDR3 length is 16 residues. The CDR3 here is CASSYSRSSGANVLTF. In DNA form, the CDR3 reads TGTGCCAGCAGTTACTCGAGGAGCTCTGGGGCCAACGTCCTGACTTTC.

This clonotype was recorded a few times. V is TRBV7-2 and J is TRBJ2-1; 8 bases line up with TRBD2. The germline V gene has CDR1 SGHTA and CDR2 FQGNSA. The CDR3 extends over 15 amino acids. With V trimmed by 0 bases and J by 11 bases, 9 bases remained unmatched. The CDR3, as DNA: TGTGCCAGCAGCTTAGCGGCGGGGGGCGGGAGGCAGCAGTTCTTC. Translated, it gives CASSLAAGGGRQQFF.

The table lists this clonotype with a few counts. V and J are TRBV20-1 and TRBJ2-1; 10 nucleotides align to TRBD2. Trimming took 3 bases from V and 7 from J; bases not matched to a gene: 9. Germline CDR1 DFQATT, CDR2 SNEGSKA (reference sequence). The CDR3 has 15 residues. The CDR3 nucleotides read TGCAGTGCTAGGTGGGCTAGCGGGAGTGGGAATGAGCAGTTCTTC. Translation: CSARWASGSGNEQFF.

This clonotype has a count of ten or more. The CDR3 DNA reads as TGTGCCAGCCAAGGAGTTTCCTACGAGCAGTACTTC. This translates into CASQGVSYEQYF. This sequence joins TRBV6-2 or TRBV6-3 and TRBJ2-7; no clear D. The CDR3 runs 12 residues. Trimming took off 8 bases at V and 1 base at J, with 9 bases between the two ends. The germline V gene encodes CDR1 MNHEY and CDR2 SVGEGT.

This clonotype has at least ten counts. J is TRBJ2-3 and V is TRBV24-1, with 14 bases matching TRBD2. The CDR3 length is 16 residues. V lost 4 bases to trimming and J lost 5 bases; unmatched junction nucleotides: 4. From germline, CDR1 is KGHDR and CDR2 SFDVKD. The CDR3 nucleotides are TGTGCCACCAGTGAACCAGGACTAGCGGGAGGAGATACGCAGTATTTT. Its translation: CATSEPGLAGGDTQYF.

This clonotype was seen at least ten times. The rearrangement uses TRBV7-9 and TRBJ2-3, with TRBD2 matching over 11 bases. Germline CDR1 and CDR2: SEHNR and FQNEAQ (reference sequence). V shed 3 bases, J shed 3 bases, and the junction held 2 bases outside the gene matches. The CDR3 length is 15 residues. The CDR3 sequence: CASSLTSGVTDTQYF. The DNA for the CDR3 is TGTGCCAGCAGCTTGACTAGCGGGGTAACAGATACGCAGTATTTT.